This TCR beta chain was documented in a study of cytomegalovirus exposure and HLA in healthy donors. Study results and limitations: TCR sequences were mostly rare, though some public TCRs occurred in many donors. Researchers catalogued roughly 150 TCR beta chains as cytomegalovirus-associated.

Profiled with immunoSEQ multiplex PCR; TCRdb holds only in-frame clones, not every one. The table records under 200,000 clones, about 89% of them present only once. The count of this clone is one. The antigen is undetermined. The CDR3 sequence is 17 residues long. CDR1 and CDR2 (germline): KGHSH, LQKENI. J gave up 0 bases and V 2 bases, and 4 bases lay outside the gene matches. The sequencing input was PBMCs. The chain uses TRBV18 and TRBJ2-2; TRBD1 aligns across 9 bases. The receptor was derived from a woman between 18 and 29 years old in good health and CMV-seropositive. As DNA, the CDR3 is TGTGCCAGCTCACCAGGCAGGGACAGGGCGAACACCGGGGAGCTGTTTTTT. Its translation: CASSPGRDRANTGELFF.